One sample yielded the 25 T cell receptor beta chains listed below, sequenced in a study of cytomegalovirus exposure and HLA in healthy donors. Assay used: immunoSEQ multiplex PCR; TCRdb lists only in-frame clones, some missing. The sample shows approximately 280,000 clones, roughly 85% of them seen only once. The sequenced sample consisted of PBMCs. These receptors came from a woman between 18 and 29 years old in good health and CMV-seronegative.

The V call is TRBV7-3, the J call TRBJ2-1, with D possibly matching TRBD2 (5 bases). Germline V gene lookup returns CDR1 SGHTA and CDR2 FQGTGA. Trimming cost V 5 bases and J 8 bases, with 19 bases left between them. This CDR3 has 15 residues. The CDR3 bases are TGTGCCAGCAGCCCAGCAGCGGCCGCCAGCCATGAGCAGTTCTTC. Its protein product is CASSPAAAASHEQFF. Full variable domain (rest looked up from reference TRBV7-3 and TRBJ2-1): GAGVSQTPSNKVTEKGKYVELRCDPISGHTALYWYRQSLGQGPEFLIYFQGTGAADDSGLPNDRFFAVRPEGSVSTLKIQRTERGDSAVYLCASSPAAAASHEQFFGPGTRLTVL.

The CDR3 spells CASSERGKGGPGELFF. The CDR3, as DNA: TGCGCCAGCAGTGAGCGCGGTAAAGGGGGACCCGGGGAGCTGTTTTTT. The rearrangement uses TRBV10-2 and TRBJ2-2, with D perhaps matching TRBD1 (6 bases). CDR1 WSHSY and CDR2 SAAADI come from the germline V gene. V gave up 2 bases and J gave up 6 bases, with 16 bases separating them. CDR3 length: 16 amino acids.

The V call is TRBV5-6, the J call TRBJ1-4, with D possibly TRBD1 on 6 matching bases. V gave up 0 bases and J gave up 2 bases, with 14 bases separating them. The CDR3 length is 17 residues. Germline V gene data show CDR1 as SGHDT and CDR2 as YYEEEE. The CDR3 is CASSLDSRGRTNEKLFF. In DNA, the CDR3 is TGTGCCAGCAGCTTGGATTCCAGGGGAAGGACTAATGAAAAACTGTTTTTT.

The J gene is TRBJ2-3, the V gene TRBV11-2, with 12 nucleotides matching TRBD2. V gave up 4 bases and J gave up 0 bases; unmatched junction bases: 5. This CDR3 region has 17 residues. Per the germline V gene, CDR1 is SGHAT and CDR2 is FQNNGV. CDR3 sequence: CASSSWTSGDSTDTQYF. CDR3 in DNA: TGTGCCAGCAGCTCCTGGACTAGCGGGGATAGCACAGATACGCAGTATTTT. Full variable domain (missing parts from reference TRBV11-2 and TRBJ2-3): EAGVAQSPRYKIIEKRQSVAFWCNPISGHATLYWYQQILGQGPKLLIQFQNNGVVDDSQLPKDRFSAERLKGVDSTLKIQPAKLEDSAVYLCASSSWTSGDSTDTQYFGPGTRLTVL.

In its sample, this clone was seen once. V and J are TRBV5-1 and TRBJ2-7; a possible D gene is TRBD2 (5 bases). Per the germline V gene, CDR1 is SGHRS and CDR2 is YFSETQ. With 2 bases removed from V and 1 base from J, the gap between germline ends came to 13 bases. The CDR3 contains 15 residues. The CDR3 nucleotides are TGCGCCAGCAGCTTCGTTAGCGAAAAATCCTACGAGCAGTACTTC. It is translated as CASSFVSEKSYEQYF.

The V gene is TRBV6-1, the J gene TRBJ1-1; possibly TRBD1 for D (6 bases). The CDR3 has 14 amino acids. Germline CDR1 MNHNS, CDR2 SASEGT. V shed 2 bases and J shed 4 bases, with 11 bases lying between them. The CDR3 here is CASSEPGVSTEAFF. In nucleotides, the CDR3 is TGTGCCAGCAGTGAACCAGGGGTGAGCACTGAAGCTTTCTTT.

The DNA of the CDR3 is TGTGCCAGCAGTTACGTATCCGGGACAGCCTCCTACGAGCAGTACTTC. It specifies CASSYVSGTASYEQYF. V usage is TRBV6-5 and J usage is TRBJ2-7, with 7 bases matching TRBD1. J gave up 0 bases and V 2 bases, and 7 bases lay outside the gene matches. The CDR3 runs to 16 residues. CDR1 is MNHEY, CDR2 SVGAGI, per germline.

J is TRBJ1-2 and V is TRBV7-9; TRBD1 might be the D (6 bases). This CDR3 is 14 amino acids long. V was clipped by 1 base and J by 4 bases, with 10 bases between them. Germline-derived CDR1 and CDR2 are SEHNR and FQNEAQ (reference sequence). The CDR3 DNA reads as TGTGCCAGCAGCTTAGAAGGGACACTCTATGGCTACACCTTC. Translated, it gives CASSLEGTLYGYTF.

The rearrangement links TRBV9 to TRBJ2-1, with 14 nucleotides matching TRBD2. Germline V gene lookup returns CDR1 SGDLS and CDR2 YYNGEE. Unmatched junction bases numbered 9, after V lost 1 base and J lost 0 bases. There are 20 residues in the CDR3. CDR3 sequence: CASSVPEGLAGASSYNEQFF. In DNA form, the CDR3 reads TGTGCCAGCAGCGTACCAGAGGGACTAGCGGGGGCCAGCTCCTACAATGAGCAGTTCTTC.

This clone was detected once. The chain carries TRBV7-8 and TRBJ1-4, with a possible D match to TRBD1 (6 bases). Germline V CDR1 and CDR2: SGHVS, FQNEAQ. The CDR3 extends over 15 amino acids. Trimming cost V 5 bases and J 5 bases, with 15 bases left between them. The CDR3 region has the DNA TGTGCCAGCAGCCGAAGGGAACAGGGCAATGAAAAACTGTTTTTT. Its translation: CASSRREQGNEKLFF. Full variable domain (remainder filled in from reference TRBV7-8 and TRBJ1-4): GAGVSQSPRYKVAKRGQDVALRCDPISGHVSLFWYQQALGQGPEFLTYFQNEAQLDKSGLPSDRFFAERPEGSVSTLKIQRTQQEDSAVYLCASSRREQGNEKLFFGSGTQLSVL.

The rearrangement uses TRBV30 and TRBJ2-1, with TRBD1 matching 8 bases. Germline V CDR1 and CDR2: GTSNPN, SVGIG (reference sequence). The CDR3 has 15 residues. V was clipped by 0 bases and J by 1 base; unmatched bases: 2. The CDR3 nucleotides read TGTGCCTGGAGTGTCCAGGGGGCATCCTACAATGAGCAGTTCTTC. It is translated as CAWSVQGASYNEQFF.

This clone has more than one count but fewer than ten. The chain links TRBV29-1 to TRBJ1-5; 7 nucleotides agree with TRBD1. CDR3 size: 14 residues. The germline CDR1 and CDR2 sequences are SQVTM and ANQGSEA. V was clipped by 4 bases and J by 0 bases; unmatched bases: 3. Here the CDR3 reads CSVGTGNSNQPQHF. The CDR3 bases are TGCAGCGTTGGGACAGGTAATAGCAATCAGCCCCAGCATTTT. The full variable domain, completed using reference TRBV29-1 and TRBJ1-5, is SAVISQKPSRDICQRGTSLTIQCQVDSQVTMMFWYRQQPGQSLTLIATANQGSEATYESGFVIDKFPISRPNLTFSTLTVSNMSPEDSSIYLCSVGTGNSNQPQHFGDGTRLSIL.

Comment on this clone: Within the sample, other DNA sequences also encode this same CDR3. CDR3 residues: CASSVQGNYGYTF. CDR3 in DNA: TGTGCCAGCAGCGTACAGGGGAACTATGGCTACACCTTC. The rearrangement uses TRBV9 and TRBJ1-2; D might be TRBD1 (6 bases). CDR1 and CDR2 (germline): SGDLS, YYNGEE. CDR3 length: 13 residues. Trimming shortened V by 1 base and J by 2 bases, and 6 bases separated the two germline ends. The full variable domain, in which reference TRBV9 and TRBJ1-2 provide the parts outside the CDR3, is DSGVTQTPKHLITATGQRVTLRCSPRSGDLSVYWYQQSLDQGLQFLIQYYNGEERAKGNILERFSAQQFPDLHSELNLSSLELGDSALYFCASSVQGNYGYTFGSGTRLTVV.

This clone showed up just a few times. The V and J genes are TRBV15 and TRBJ1-2, with no clear D. The CDR3 consists of 14 residues. V lost 3 bases and J lost 0, with 8 bases in between. The germline CDR1 and CDR2 sequences are LNHNV and YYDKDF (reference sequence). CDR3 residues: CATSRRIPNYGYTF. CDR3 in DNA: TGTGCCACCAGCAGGCGCATCCCTAACTATGGCTACACCTTC.

The rearrangement uses TRBV29-1 and TRBJ2-2; D is unclear. V was pared by 4 bases and J by 5 bases, with 14 bases between. The CDR3 sequence is 14 residues long. Germline-derived CDR1 and CDR2 are SQVTM and ANQGSEA. The CDR3 is CSVVPSTSTGELFF. The DNA for the CDR3 is TGCAGCGTTGTCCCATCTACTTCTACCGGGGAGCTGTTTTTT.

This rearrangement joins TRBV30 to TRBJ2-7; tentatively, D is TRBD2 (6 bases). Germline CDR1 is GTSNPN and CDR2 is SVGIG (reference sequence). V lost 4 bases and J lost 0, with 13 bases in between. This CDR3 is 14 amino acids long. The CDR3 region has the DNA TGTGCCTGGACCGGGGGTGTACTCTCCTACGAGCAGTACTTC. This translates into CAWTGGVLSYEQYF.

The rearrangement uses TRBV19 and TRBJ1-4, with 9 bases matching TRBD1. Per germline, CDR1 LNHDA and CDR2 SQIVND (reference sequence). This CDR3 has 15 residues. Unmatched junction bases numbered 5, after V lost 4 bases and J lost 5 bases. The CDR3: CASSSWDRVNEKLFF. CDR3 bases: TGTGCCAGTAGTAGTTGGGACAGGGTAAATGAAAAACTGTTTTTT.

The chain couples TRBV9 to TRBJ1-2; TRBD1 matches at 11 bases. The CDR3 covers 16 residues. The V and J ends lost 3 bases and 3 bases, in that order; junction bases with no gene match: 7. CDR1 is SGDLS, CDR2 YYNGEE, per germline. As DNA, the CDR3 is TGTGCCAGCAGCGAGCCCCGGGACAGGGGGGACTATGGCTACACCTTC. Its translation: CASSEPRDRGDYGYTF.

The J gene is TRBJ2-7, the V gene TRBV2, with no clear D. The CDR3 sequence is 11 residues long. V lost 6 bases and J 0 bases, leaving 3 bases between the germline ends. Germline CDR1 is SNHLY and CDR2 is FYNNEI. The CDR3 nucleotides are TGTGCCAGCAGCGGCTCCTACGAGCAGTACTTC. Amino acid sequence: CASSGSYEQYF.

The gene calls are TRBV5-6 and TRBJ1-1; D uncertain. CDR1 is SGHDT and CDR2 is YYEEEE in the germline V gene. The V end lost 4 bases, the J end lost 0 bases, and 4 bases lay between the germline ends. The length of the CDR3 is 12 residues. The CDR3, as DNA: TGTGCCAGCAGCCTAGTGAACACTGAAGCTTTCTTT. This codes for CASSLVNTEAFF.

The chain combines TRBV30 with TRBJ1-1; D ambiguous. Trimming pared 3 bases from V and 1 base from J, leaving 3 bases between. The CDR3 length is 11 residues. Germline CDR1 GTSNPN, CDR2 SVGIG (reference sequence). Here the CDR3 reads CAWSWNTEAFF. CDR3 nucleotides: TGTGCCTGGAGCTGGAACACTGAAGCTTTCTTT.

The CDR3 is CAWEGFNTGELFF. As DNA, the CDR3 is TGTGCCTGGGAGGGCTTTAACACCGGGGAGCTGTTTTTT. The rearrangement links TRBV30 to TRBJ2-2, with a possible D match to TRBD2 (5 bases). Germline V CDR1 and CDR2: GTSNPN, SVGIG (reference sequence). The length of the CDR3 is 13 residues. V was clipped by 5 bases and J by 2 bases, with 9 bases between them.

The chain couples TRBV9 to TRBJ1-5; no definite D call. The V gene lost 0 bases and the J gene lost 0 bases, with 10 bases spanning the gap. The CDR3 length is 16 residues. Germline-derived CDR1 and CDR2 are SGDLS and YYNGEE. The CDR3 here is CASSVGTGSSNQPQHF. CDR3 nucleotide sequence: TGTGCCAGCAGCGTAGGAACGGGGTCTAGCAATCAGCCCCAGCATTTT.

The rearrangement joins TRBV4-2 to TRBJ1-1, with TRBD1 matching over 7 bases. The V and J ends lost 0 bases and 6 bases, in that order; junction bases with no gene match: 7. Germline V gene data show CDR1 as LGHNA and CDR2 as YNFKEQ. This CDR3 comprises 15 residues. CDR3 amino acids: CASSQDDRVSAEAFF. The CDR3 bases are TGTGCCAGCAGCCAAGATGACAGGGTTAGCGCTGAAGCTTTCTTT.

The chain recombines TRBV4-3 with TRBJ1-2; D is perhaps TRBD1 (5 bases). The germline V gene encodes CDR1 LGHNA and CDR2 YSLEER. Between the trimmed V and J ends, which lost 0 bases and 4 bases, there was a span of 9 bases. The CDR3 has 14 amino acids. The CDR3 DNA sequence: TGCGCCAGCAGCCAAGATACAGGAACCTATGGCTACACCTTC. It encodes CASSQDTGTYGYTF.